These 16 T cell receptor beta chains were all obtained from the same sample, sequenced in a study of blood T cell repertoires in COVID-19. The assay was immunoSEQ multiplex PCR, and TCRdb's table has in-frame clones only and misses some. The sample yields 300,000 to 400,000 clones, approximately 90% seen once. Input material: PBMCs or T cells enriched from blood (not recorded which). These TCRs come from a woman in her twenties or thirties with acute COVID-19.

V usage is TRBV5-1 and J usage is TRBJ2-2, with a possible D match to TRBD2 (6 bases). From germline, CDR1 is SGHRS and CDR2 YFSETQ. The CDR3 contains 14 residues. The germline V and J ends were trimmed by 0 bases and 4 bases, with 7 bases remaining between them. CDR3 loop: CASSLAGVTGELFF. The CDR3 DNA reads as TGCGCCAGCAGCTTGGCGGGGGTCACCGGGGAGCTGTTTTTT. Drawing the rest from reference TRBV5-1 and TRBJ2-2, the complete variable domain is KAGVTQTPRYLIKTRGQQVTLSCSPISGHRSVSWYQQTPGQGLQFLFEYFSETQRNKGNFPGRFSGRQFSNSRSEMNVSTLELGDSALYLCASSLAGVTGELFFGEGSRLTVL.

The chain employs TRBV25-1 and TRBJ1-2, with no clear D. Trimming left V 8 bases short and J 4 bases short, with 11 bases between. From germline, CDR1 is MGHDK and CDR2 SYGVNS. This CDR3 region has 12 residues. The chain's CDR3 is CASGREAYGYTF. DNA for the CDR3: TGTGCCAGCGGAAGAGAGGCCTATGGCTACACCTTC.

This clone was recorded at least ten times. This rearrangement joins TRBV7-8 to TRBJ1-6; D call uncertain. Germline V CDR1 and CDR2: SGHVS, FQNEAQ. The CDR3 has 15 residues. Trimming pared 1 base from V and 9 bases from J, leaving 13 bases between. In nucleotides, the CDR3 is TGTGCCAGCAGCTTAGTATTCGGGAATGGTTCACCCCTCCACTTT. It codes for CASSLVFGNGSPLHF.

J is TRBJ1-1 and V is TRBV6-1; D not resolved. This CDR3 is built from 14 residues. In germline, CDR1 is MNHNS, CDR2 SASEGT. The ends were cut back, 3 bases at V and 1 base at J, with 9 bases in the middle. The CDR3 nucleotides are TGTGCCAGCAGTGATCAGGCAGCGAACACTGAAGCTTTCTTT. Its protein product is CASSDQAANTEAFF.

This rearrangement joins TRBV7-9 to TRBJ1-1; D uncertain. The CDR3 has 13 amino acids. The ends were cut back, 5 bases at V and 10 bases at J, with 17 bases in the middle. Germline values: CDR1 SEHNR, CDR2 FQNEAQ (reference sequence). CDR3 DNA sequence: TGTGCCAGCAGCCCCCGGGAGGCAAGGGCAGCTTTCTTT. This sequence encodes CASSPREARAAFF. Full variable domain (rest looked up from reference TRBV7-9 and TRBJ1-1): DTGVSQNPRHKITKRGQNVTFRCDPISEHNRLYWYRQTLGQGPEFLTYFQNEAQLEKSRLLSDRFSAERPKGSFSTLEIQRTEQGDSAMYLCASSPREARAAFFGQGTRLTVV.

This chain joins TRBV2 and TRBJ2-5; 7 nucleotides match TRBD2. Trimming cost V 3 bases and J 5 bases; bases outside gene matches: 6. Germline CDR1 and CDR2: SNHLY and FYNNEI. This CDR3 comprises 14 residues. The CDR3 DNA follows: TGTGCCAGCAGTGAGAGGGACTACCGGGAGACCCAGTACTTC. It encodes CASSERDYRETQYF.

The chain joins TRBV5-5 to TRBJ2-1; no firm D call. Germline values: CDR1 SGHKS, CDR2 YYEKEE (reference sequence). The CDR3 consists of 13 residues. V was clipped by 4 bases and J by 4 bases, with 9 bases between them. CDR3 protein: CASSIQFYNEQFF. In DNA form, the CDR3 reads TGTGCCAGCAGCATACAGTTTTACAATGAGCAGTTCTTC. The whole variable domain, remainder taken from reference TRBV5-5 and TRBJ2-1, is DAGVTQSPTHLIKTRGQQVTLRCSPISGHKSVSWYQQVLGQGPQFIFQYYEKEERGRGNFPDRFSARQFPNYSSELNVNALLLGDSALYLCASSIQFYNEQFFGPGTRLTVL.

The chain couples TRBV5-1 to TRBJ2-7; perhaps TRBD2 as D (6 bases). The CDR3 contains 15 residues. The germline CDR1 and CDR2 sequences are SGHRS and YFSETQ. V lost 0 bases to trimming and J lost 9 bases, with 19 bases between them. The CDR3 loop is CASSLGGTESGGQYF. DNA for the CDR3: TGCGCCAGCAGCTTGGGAGGGACTGAGAGCGGAGGGCAGTACTTC.

DNA for the CDR3: TGCGCCAGCAGCGTGGACAGTTTTACAACTAATGAAAAACTGTTTTTT. Encoded protein: CASSVDSFTTNEKLFF. The gene calls are TRBV10-2 and TRBJ1-4, with D perhaps TRBD1 (6 bases). The germline V gene has CDR1 WSHSY and CDR2 SAAADI. Deletions cut 6 bases from V and 0 bases from J, with 14 bases between. CDR3 size: 16 residues.

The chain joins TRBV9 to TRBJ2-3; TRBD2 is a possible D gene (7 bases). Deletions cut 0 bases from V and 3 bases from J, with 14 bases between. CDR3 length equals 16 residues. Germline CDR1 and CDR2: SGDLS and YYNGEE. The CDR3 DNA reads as TGTGCCAGCAGCGTAGTCCCGGGGGGCATGACAGATACGCAGTATTTT. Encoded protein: CASSVVPGGMTDTQYF.

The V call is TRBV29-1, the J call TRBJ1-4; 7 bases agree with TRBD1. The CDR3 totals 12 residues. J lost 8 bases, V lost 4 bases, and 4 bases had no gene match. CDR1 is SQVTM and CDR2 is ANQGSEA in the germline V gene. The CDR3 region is CSVGTGDEKLFF. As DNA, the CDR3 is TGCAGCGTTGGTACAGGGGACGAAAAACTGTTTTTT. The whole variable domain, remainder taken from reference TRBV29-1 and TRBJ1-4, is SAVISQKPSRDICQRGTSLTIQCQVDSQVTMMFWYRQQPGQSLTLIATANQGSEATYESGFVIDKFPISRPNLTFSTLTVSNMSPEDSSIYLCSVGTGDEKLFFGSGTQLSVL.

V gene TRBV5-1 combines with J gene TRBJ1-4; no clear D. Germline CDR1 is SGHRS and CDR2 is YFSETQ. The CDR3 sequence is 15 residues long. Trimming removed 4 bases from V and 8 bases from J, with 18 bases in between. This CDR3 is CASSRMSNMEEKLFF. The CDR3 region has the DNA TGCGCCAGCAGCCGAATGTCGAACATGGAGGAAAAACTGTTTTTT.

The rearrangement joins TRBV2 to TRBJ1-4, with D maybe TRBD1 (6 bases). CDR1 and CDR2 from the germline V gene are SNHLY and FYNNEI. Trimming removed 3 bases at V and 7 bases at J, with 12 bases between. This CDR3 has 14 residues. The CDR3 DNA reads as TGTGCCAGCAGTGAGGGGGGGCGGTCTGAAAAACTGTTTTTT. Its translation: CASSEGGRSEKLFF.

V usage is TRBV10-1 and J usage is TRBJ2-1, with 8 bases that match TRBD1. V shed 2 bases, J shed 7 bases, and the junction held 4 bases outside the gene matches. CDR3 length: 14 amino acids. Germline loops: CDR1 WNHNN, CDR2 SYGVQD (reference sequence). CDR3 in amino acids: CASSETTGVNEQFF. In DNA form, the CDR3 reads TGCGCCAGCAGTGAGACGACAGGGGTTAATGAGCAGTTCTTC.

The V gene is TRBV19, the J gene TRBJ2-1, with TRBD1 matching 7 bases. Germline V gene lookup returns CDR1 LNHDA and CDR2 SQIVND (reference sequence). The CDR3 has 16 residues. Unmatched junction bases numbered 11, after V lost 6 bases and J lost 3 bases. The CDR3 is CASSRNRGGLYNEQFF. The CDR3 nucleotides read TGTGCCAGTAGCAGAAACAGGGGCGGACTCTACAATGAGCAGTTCTTC.

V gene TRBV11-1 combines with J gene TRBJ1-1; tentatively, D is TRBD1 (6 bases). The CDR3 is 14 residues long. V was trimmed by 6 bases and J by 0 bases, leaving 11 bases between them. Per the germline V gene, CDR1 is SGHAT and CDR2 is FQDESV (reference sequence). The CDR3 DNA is TGTGCCAGCAGATACGGACAGATGAACACTGAAGCTTTCTTT. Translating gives CASRYGQMNTEAFF.